A single sample gave rise to the 18 T cell receptor beta chains below, sequenced in a study of patients and donors after allogeneic stem cell transplantation. TCRdb independently ran MiXCR on the RT-PCR reads; one entry per CDR3 protein. The sample lists more than 850,000 distinct CDR3 sequences; roughly 18% were seen once. The material sequenced was blood, either unsorted or a sorted T cell fraction (not recorded which). These receptors all stem from a human donor who was either an allogeneic HSCT recipient or a stem cell or donor lymphocyte infusion donor (not recorded which). It is not recorded whose cells these are; they may come from a transplant donor.

J is TRBJ2-7 and V is TRBV5-6, with D possibly being TRBD1 or TRBD2 (5 bases each). The CDR3 extends over 12 amino acids. The V end was cut by 0 bases, the J end by 8 bases, with 9 bases between. Germline V CDR1 and CDR2: SGHDT, YYEEEE. CDR3 residues: CASSLAGSQQYF. The DNA for the CDR3 is TGTGCCAGCAGCTTGGCAGGGAGCCAGCAGTACTTC.

The table lists this clonotype with a few counts. This chain joins TRBV19 and TRBJ2-3; weak D call: TRBD2 (6 bases). V was shortened by 4 bases and J by 6 bases, with 17 bases between the two germline ends. This CDR3 has 15 amino acids. The germline V gene has CDR1 LNHDA and CDR2 SQIVND (reference sequence). The CDR3 bases are TGTGCCAGTAGTAGGTTGCGGGGTGCAACGGATACGCAGTATTTT. Translating gives CASSRLRGATDTQYF.

This clonotype was picked up a small number of times. The V call is TRBV29-1, the J call TRBJ1-2; TRBD1 is a possible D gene (6 bases). The CDR3 is made up of 12 amino acids. V was trimmed by 3 bases and J by 8 bases, leaving 13 bases between them. The germline V gene has CDR1 SQVTM and CDR2 ANQGSEA. The DNA for the CDR3 is TGCAGCGTTGAGAGTGGGGGGGCCGGCTACACCTTC. This codes for CSVESGGAGYTF.

The chain is built from TRBV7-3 and TRBJ1-2; weak D call: TRBD1 (6 bases). V was clipped by 2 bases and J by 7 bases, with 11 bases between them. The CDR3 contains 13 residues. Germline V CDR1 and CDR2: SGHTA, FQGTGA. The CDR3 DNA reads TGTGCCAGCAGCTTAGGGACATCGCCTGGCTACACCTTC. Its translation: CASSLGTSPGYTF. The whole variable domain, filled in from reference TRBV7-3 and TRBJ1-2, reads GAGVSQTPSNKVTEKGKYVELRCDPISGHTALYWYRQSLGQGPEFLIYFQGTGAADDSGLPNDRFFAVRPEGSVSTLKIQRTERGDSAVYLCASSLGTSPGYTFGSGTRLTVV.

DNA of the CDR3: TGTGCCAGCAGTTACCGGACAGGCGCAACTTTTACCTACGAGCAGTACTTC. Amino acid sequence: CASSYRTGATFTYEQYF. The chain is built from TRBV6-5 and TRBJ2-7, with 7 bases that match TRBD1. This CDR3 contains 17 residues. The trim removed 2 bases at V and 2 bases at J, leaving 12 bases unmatched. CDR1 MNHEY and CDR2 SVGAGI come from the germline V gene.

J is TRBJ2-2 and V is TRBV6-1; D possibly corresponds to TRBD1 (5 bases). This CDR3 region has 15 residues. Per the germline V gene, CDR1 is MNHNS and CDR2 is SASEGT. V lost 7 bases to trimming and J lost 6 bases, with 18 bases between them. The CDR3 spells CASTTSQGRAGELFF. The CDR3 coding sequence is TGTGCCAGCACCACCTCCCAGGGAAGGGCCGGGGAGCTGTTTTTT.

This clonotype was picked up a small number of times. This chain joins TRBV24-1 and TRBJ2-3; D unclear. Germline CDR1 reads KGHDR; CDR2 reads SFDVKD. The V end was cut by 3 bases, the J end by 3 bases, with 6 bases between. The CDR3 sequence is 13 residues long. In nucleotides, the CDR3 is TGTGCCACCAGTGATCTCCGGACAGATACGCAGTATTTT. It encodes CATSDLRTDTQYF.

This clonotype was observed a handful of times. The chain carries TRBV9 and TRBJ2-2, with 8 bases identical to TRBD2. The V and J ends lost 4 bases and 2 bases, in that order; junction bases with no gene match: 10. Germline V gives CDR1 SGDLS, CDR2 YYNGEE. The length of the CDR3 is 17 residues. As DNA, the CDR3 is TGTGCCAGCAGCACACCCGAACTAGCGGCTAACACCGGGGAGCTGTTTTTT. It encodes CASSTPELAANTGELFF.

The genes are TRBV19 and TRBJ2-3; 7 positions agree with TRBD2. V was clipped by 3 bases and J by 0 bases; unmatched bases: 0. This CDR3 comprises 14 residues. CDR1 and CDR2 from the germline V gene are LNHDA and SQIVND (reference sequence). CDR3 loop: CASSIGRSTDTQYF. CDR3 bases: TGTGCCAGTAGTATCGGGAGGAGCACAGATACGCAGTATTTT.

V gene TRBV7-2 combines with J gene TRBJ1-1; maybe TRBD1 (5 bases). Looked up from germline, CDR1 is SGHTA and CDR2 is FQGNSA. V was shortened by 8 bases and J by 0 bases, with 16 bases between the two germline ends. This CDR3 is built from 15 residues. DNA for the CDR3: TGTGCCAGCTCCCCGGGGCTAAACATGAACACTGAAGCTTTCTTT. It encodes CASSPGLNMNTEAFF. The variable domain in full, completed from reference TRBV7-2 and TRBJ1-1, reads GAGVSQSPSNKVTEKGKDVELRCDPISGHTALYWYRQSLGQGLEFLIYFQGNSAPDKSGLPSDRFSAERTGGSVSTLTIQRTQQEDSAVYLCASSPGLNMNTEAFFGQGTRLTVV.

The sample holds a few counts of this clonotype. The chain recombines TRBV3-1 with TRBJ1-1; 7 nucleotides line up with TRBD1. The CDR3 spans 15 residues. Germline V lookup: CDR1 LGHDT, CDR2 YNNKEL (reference sequence). The ends lost 6 bases at V and 1 base at J; junction bases unmatched: 8. The CDR3 DNA reads TGTGCCAGCAGGAAAGGGACAGCCCCGAACACTGAAGCTTTCTTT. Translating gives CASRKGTAPNTEAFF.

This clonotype was seen more than once but under ten times. This CDR3 is CAWSAVTNPSFF. The CDR3, as DNA: TGTGCCTGGAGTGCAGTAACCAATCCCTCGTTCTTC. This chain uses TRBV30 with TRBJ2-1; D uncertain. Germline CDR1 GTSNPN, CDR2 SVGIG (reference sequence). V was cut by 1 base and J by 15 bases, with 16 bases left in between. The CDR3 extends over 12 amino acids.

The CDR3 DNA sequence: TGTGCCAGCAGCCCGGGACTCAAGCAAGAGACCCAGTACTTC. As protein: CASSPGLKQETQYF. J is TRBJ2-5 and V is TRBV7-2; possibly TRBD2 for D (6 bases). The CDR3 is made up of 14 amino acids. Per the germline V gene, CDR1 is SGHTA and CDR2 is FQGNSA. The V and J ends lost 5 bases and 2 bases respectively, with 12 bases between them.

In this sample, this clonotype turned up a few times. V and J are TRBV10-3 and TRBJ2-7; D gene ambiguous. Per germline, CDR1 ENHRY and CDR2 SYGVKD. The CDR3 is 10 amino acids. The germline V and J ends were trimmed by 11 bases and 3 bases, with 8 bases remaining between them. The CDR3 protein is CASILYEQYF. In DNA form, the CDR3 reads TGTGCCTCCATACTCTACGAGCAGTACTTC.

This clonotype was detected only a few times. The rearrangement links TRBV20-1 to TRBJ2-1, with D unresolved. CDR1 is DFQATT, CDR2 SNEGSKA, per germline (reference sequence). Trimming shortened V by 6 bases and J by 1 base, and 16 bases separated the two germline ends. This CDR3 region has 15 residues. The CDR3 loop reads CSATDSNSSYNEQFF. CDR3 sequence (DNA): TGCAGTGCCACAGACTCAAACAGTTCCTACAATGAGCAGTTCTTC.

The chain couples TRBV11-2 to TRBJ2-1; TRBD2 aligns across 11 bases. CDR3 length equals 20 residues. Germline assignment: CDR1 SGHAT and CDR2 FQNNGV. V shed 8 bases and J 1 base; nucleotides not matched to a gene: 19. CDR3 region: CASSPNPTYPSGRSYNEQFF. CDR3 DNA sequence: TGTGCCAGCTCCCCCAACCCCACATATCCTAGCGGGAGGTCCTACAATGAGCAGTTCTTC.

This chain connects TRBV7-9 to TRBJ1-1, with no clear D. The length of the CDR3 is 13 residues. The germline V and J ends were trimmed by 5 bases and 11 bases, with 18 bases remaining between them. Germline lookup yields CDR1 SEHNR and CDR2 FQNEAQ (reference sequence). In DNA, the CDR3 is TGTGCCAGCAGCCCCAAAGCCAGTGGTACGGCTTTCTTT. Its translation is CASSPKASGTAFF.

This clonotype was seen repeatedly, ten times or more. The chain joins TRBV5-1 to TRBJ2-2; a possible D gene is TRBD1 (6 bases). The V and J ends lost 2 bases and 0 bases respectively, with 8 bases between them. The CDR3 has 15 residues. The germline gives CDR1 SGHRS, CDR2 YFSETQ. The DNA for the CDR3 is TGCGCCAGCAGCTTTGACAGGCCGAACACCGGGGAGCTGTTTTTT. Its protein product is CASSFDRPNTGELFF.